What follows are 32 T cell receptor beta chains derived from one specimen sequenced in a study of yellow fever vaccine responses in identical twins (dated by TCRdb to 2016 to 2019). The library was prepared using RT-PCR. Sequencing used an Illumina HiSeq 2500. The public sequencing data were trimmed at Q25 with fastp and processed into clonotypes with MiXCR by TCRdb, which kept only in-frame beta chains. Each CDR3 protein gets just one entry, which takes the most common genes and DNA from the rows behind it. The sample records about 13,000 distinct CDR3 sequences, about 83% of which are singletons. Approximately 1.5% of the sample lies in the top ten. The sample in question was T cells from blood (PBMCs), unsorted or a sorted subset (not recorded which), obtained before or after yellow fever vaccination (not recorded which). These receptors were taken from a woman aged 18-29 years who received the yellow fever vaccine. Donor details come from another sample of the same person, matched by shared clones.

The CDR3 DNA is TGCAGTGCTAGCTGGGCCCAGGAGACCCAGTACTTC. Translated, it gives CSASWAQETQYF. The V call is TRBV20-1, the J call TRBJ2-5; D is unresolved. The CDR3 is 12 amino acids. With 3 bases removed from V and 5 bases from J, the gap between germline ends came to 10 bases. Germline CDR1 is DFQATT and CDR2 is SNEGSKA (reference sequence).

The CDR3 DNA follows: TGTGCCTGGACCTTGACAGGGGGTCAAGACATTCAGTACTTC. This translates into CAWTLTGGQDIQYF. This chain connects TRBV30 to TRBJ2-4; TRBD1 matches at 9 bases. V was clipped by 4 bases and J by 8 bases; unmatched bases: 9. This CDR3 region has 14 residues. CDR1 and CDR2 (germline): GTSNPN, SVGIG (reference sequence).

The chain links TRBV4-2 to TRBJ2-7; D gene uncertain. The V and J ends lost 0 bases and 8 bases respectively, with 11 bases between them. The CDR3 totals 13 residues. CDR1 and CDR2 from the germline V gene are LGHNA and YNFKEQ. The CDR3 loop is CASSQERDTQQYF. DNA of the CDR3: TGTGCCAGCAGCCAAGAAAGGGATACACAGCAGTACTTC.

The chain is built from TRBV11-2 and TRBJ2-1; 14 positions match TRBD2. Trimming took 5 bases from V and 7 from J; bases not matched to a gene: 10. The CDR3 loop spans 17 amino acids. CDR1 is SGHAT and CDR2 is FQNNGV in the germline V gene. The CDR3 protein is CASSPRLAGGPRNEQFF. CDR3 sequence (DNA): TGTGCCAGCAGCCCCCGACTAGCGGGAGGGCCTCGGAATGAGCAGTTCTTC.

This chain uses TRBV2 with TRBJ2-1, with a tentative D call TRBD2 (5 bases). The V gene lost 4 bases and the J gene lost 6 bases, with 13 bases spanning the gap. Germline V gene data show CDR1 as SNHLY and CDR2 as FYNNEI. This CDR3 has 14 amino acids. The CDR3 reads CASSVLVEGNEQFF. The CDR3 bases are TGTGCCAGCAGTGTGTTGGTAGAGGGCAATGAGCAGTTCTTC.

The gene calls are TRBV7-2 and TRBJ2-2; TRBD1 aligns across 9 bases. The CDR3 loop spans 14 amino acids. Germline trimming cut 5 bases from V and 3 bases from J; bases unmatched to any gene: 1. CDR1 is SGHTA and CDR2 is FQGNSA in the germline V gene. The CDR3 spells CASSRQGDTGELFF. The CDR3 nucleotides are TGTGCCAGCAGCCGACAGGGGGACACCGGGGAGCTGTTTTTT.

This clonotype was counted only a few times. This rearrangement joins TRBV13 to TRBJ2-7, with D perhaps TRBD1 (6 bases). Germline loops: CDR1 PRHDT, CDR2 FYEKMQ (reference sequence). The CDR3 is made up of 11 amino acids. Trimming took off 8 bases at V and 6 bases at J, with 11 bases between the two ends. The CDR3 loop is CASGTGSEQYF. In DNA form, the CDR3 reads TGTGCCAGCGGAACAGGGAGCGAGCAGTACTTC.

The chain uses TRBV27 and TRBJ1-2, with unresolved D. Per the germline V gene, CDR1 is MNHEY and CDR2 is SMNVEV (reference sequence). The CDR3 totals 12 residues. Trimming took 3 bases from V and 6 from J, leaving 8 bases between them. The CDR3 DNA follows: TGTGCCAGCAGTTTCGACTTAAATGGCTACACCTTC. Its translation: CASSFDLNGYTF.

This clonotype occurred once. The CDR3 loop reads CASSQPPPAGSGDTQYF. As DNA, the CDR3 is TGCGCCAGCAGTCAACCCCCTCCAGCGGGATCCGGAGATACGCAGTATTTT. The V and J genes are TRBV23-1 and TRBJ2-3; 7 nucleotides agree with TRBD2. TRBV23-1 is an ORF, and what it does is uncertain. The CDR3 contains 17 residues. The J segment lost 5 bases and the V segment lost 2 bases, leaving 13 bases of the junction unmatched.

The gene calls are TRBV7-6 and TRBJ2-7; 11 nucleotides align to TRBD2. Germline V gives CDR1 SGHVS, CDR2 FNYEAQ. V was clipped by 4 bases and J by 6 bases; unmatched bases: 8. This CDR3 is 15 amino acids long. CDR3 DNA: TGTGCCAGCAGCTCCCAGACTAGCGGGAATGGCGAGCAGTACTTC. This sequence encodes CASSSQTSGNGEQYF.

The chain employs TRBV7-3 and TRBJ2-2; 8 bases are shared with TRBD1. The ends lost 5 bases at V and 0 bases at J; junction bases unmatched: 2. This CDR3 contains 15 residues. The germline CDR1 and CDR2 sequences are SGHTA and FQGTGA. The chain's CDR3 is CASSATGANTGELFF. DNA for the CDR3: TGTGCCAGCAGCGCGACAGGGGCGAACACCGGGGAGCTGTTTTTT.

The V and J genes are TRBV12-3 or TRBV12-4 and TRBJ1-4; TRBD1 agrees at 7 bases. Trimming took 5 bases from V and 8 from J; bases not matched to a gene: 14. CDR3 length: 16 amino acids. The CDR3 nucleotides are TGTGCCAGCAGTCCCACAGGGGAGCATCGCATCGAAAAACTGTTTTTT. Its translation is CASSPTGEHRIEKLFF.

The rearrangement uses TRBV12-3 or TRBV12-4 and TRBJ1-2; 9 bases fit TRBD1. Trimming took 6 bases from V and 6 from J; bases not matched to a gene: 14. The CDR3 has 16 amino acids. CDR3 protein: CASSLRTTGGGDGYTF. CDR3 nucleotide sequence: TGTGCCAGCAGCCTAAGGACTACAGGGGGCGGAGATGGCTACACCTTC.

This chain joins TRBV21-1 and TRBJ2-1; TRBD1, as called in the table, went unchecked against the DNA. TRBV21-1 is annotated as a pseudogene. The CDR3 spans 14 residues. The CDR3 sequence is CASSSRTGDNEQFF. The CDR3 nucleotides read TGTGCCAGCAGCTCTCGGACAGGGGACAATGAGCAGTTCTTC.

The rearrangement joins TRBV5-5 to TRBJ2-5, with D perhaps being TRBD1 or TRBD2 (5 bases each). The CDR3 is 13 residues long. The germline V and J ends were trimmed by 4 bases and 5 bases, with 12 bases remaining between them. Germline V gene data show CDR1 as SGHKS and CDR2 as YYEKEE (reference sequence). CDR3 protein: CASSRDVTETQYF. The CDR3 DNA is TGTGCCAGCAGCCGGGACGTAACGGAGACCCAGTACTTC.

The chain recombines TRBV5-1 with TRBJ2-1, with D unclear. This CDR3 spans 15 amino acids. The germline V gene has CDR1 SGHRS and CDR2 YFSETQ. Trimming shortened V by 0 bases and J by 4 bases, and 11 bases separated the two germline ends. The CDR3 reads CASSLGADRYNEQFF. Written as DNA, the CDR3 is TGCGCCAGCAGCTTGGGGGCAGACCGATACAATGAGCAGTTCTTC. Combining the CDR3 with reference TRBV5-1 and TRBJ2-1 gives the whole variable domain KAGVTQTPRYLIKTRGQQVTLSCSPISGHRSVSWYQQTPGQGLQFLFEYFSETQRNKGNFPGRFSGRQFSNSRSEMNVSTLELGDSALYLCASSLGADRYNEQFFGPGTRLTVL.

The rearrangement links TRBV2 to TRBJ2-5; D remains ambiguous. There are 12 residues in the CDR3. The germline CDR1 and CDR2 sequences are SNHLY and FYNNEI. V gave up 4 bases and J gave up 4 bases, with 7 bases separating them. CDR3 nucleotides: TGTGCCAGCAGTGGTGGTGCAGAGACCCAGTACTTC. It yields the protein CASSGGAETQYF.

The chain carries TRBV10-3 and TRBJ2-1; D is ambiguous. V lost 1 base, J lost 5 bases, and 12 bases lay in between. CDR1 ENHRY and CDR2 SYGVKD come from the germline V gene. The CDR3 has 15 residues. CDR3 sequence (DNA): TGTGCCATCAGTGAGTTCGGGCGGAGCAACAATGAGCAGTTCTTC. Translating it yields CAISEFGRSNNEQFF.

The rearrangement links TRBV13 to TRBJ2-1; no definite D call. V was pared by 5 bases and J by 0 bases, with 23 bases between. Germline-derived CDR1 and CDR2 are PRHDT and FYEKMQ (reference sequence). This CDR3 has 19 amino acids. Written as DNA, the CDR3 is TGTGCCAGCAGCCCTTGGGGAAGCGCCAAAACAAGCTCCTACAATGAGCAGTTCTTC. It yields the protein CASSPWGSAKTSSYNEQFF.

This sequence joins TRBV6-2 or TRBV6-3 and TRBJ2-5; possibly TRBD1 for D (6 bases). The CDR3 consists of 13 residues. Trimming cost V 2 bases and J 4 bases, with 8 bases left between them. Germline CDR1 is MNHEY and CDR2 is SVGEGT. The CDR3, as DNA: TGTGCCAGCAGTTACATGACAGGAGAGACCCAGTACTTC. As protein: CASSYMTGETQYF.

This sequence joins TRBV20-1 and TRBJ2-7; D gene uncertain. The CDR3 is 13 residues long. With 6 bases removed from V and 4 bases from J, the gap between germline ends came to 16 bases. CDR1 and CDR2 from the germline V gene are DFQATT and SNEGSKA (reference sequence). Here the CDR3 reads CSAPPGGLYEQYF. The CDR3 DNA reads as TGCAGTGCCCCCCCCGGCGGTCTATACGAGCAGTACTTC.

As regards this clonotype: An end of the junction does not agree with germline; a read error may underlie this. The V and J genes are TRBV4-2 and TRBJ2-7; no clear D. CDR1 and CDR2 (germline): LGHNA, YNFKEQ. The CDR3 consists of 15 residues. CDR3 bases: TGTGCCAGCAGCCAAGAGGACCCCCCCCTATACGAGCTGTACTTC. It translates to CASSQEDPPLYELYF.

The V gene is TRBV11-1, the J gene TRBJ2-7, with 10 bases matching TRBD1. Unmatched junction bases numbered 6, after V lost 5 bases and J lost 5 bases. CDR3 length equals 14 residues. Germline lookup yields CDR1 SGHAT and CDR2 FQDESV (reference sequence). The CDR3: CASSLGQGFHEQYF. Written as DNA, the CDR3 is TGTGCCAGCAGCCTGGGACAGGGGTTCCACGAGCAGTACTTC.

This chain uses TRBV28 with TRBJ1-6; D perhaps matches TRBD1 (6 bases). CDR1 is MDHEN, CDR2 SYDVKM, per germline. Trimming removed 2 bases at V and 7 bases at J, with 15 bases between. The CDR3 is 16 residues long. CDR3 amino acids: CASSLRLTGPNSPLHF. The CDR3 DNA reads TGTGCCAGCAGTTTAAGACTGACAGGCCCCAATTCACCCCTCCACTTT.

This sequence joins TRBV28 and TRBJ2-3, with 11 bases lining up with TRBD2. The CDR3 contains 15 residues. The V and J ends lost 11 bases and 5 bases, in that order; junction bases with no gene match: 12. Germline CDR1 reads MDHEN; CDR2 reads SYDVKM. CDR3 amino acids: CAVAGGKVDKDTQYF. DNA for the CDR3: TGTGCCGTAGCGGGGGGGAAGGTTGATAAAGATACGCAGTATTTT. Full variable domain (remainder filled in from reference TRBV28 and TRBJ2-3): DVKVTQSSRYLVKRTGEKVFLECVQDMDHENMFWYRQDPGLGLRLIYFSYDVKMKEKGDIPEGYSVSREKKERFSLILESASTNQTSMYLCAVAGGKVDKDTQYFGPGTRLTVL.

This chain's CDR3 is CASSLAAGSDEQYF. The CDR3 coding sequence is TGTGCCAGCAGCTTAGCGGCAGGGTCCGACGAGCAGTACTTC. The chain recombines TRBV11-1 with TRBJ2-7; D is perhaps TRBD1 (5 bases). V lost 0 bases and J 5 bases, leaving 11 bases between the germline ends. This CDR3 comprises 14 residues. The germline gives CDR1 SGHAT, CDR2 FQDESV (reference sequence).

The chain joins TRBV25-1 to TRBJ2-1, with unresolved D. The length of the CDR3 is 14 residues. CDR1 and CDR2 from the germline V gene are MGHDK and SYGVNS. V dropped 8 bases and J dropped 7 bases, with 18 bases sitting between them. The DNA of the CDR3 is TGTGCCAGCTCAAACGAGGTGGGCAGAAATGAGCAGTTCTTC. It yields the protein CASSNEVGRNEQFF.

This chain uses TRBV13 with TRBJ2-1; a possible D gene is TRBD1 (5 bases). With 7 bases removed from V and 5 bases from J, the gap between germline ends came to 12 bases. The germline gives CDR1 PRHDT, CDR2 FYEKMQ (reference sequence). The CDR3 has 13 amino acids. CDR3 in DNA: TGTGCCAGCAACCGACAGCCTAACAATGAGCAGTTCTTC. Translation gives CASNRQPNNEQFF.

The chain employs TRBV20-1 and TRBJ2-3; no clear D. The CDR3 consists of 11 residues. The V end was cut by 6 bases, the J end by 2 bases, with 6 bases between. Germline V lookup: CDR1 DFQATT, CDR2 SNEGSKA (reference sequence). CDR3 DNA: TGCAGTGCCCAGCACACAGATACGCAGTATTTT. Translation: CSAQHTDTQYF.

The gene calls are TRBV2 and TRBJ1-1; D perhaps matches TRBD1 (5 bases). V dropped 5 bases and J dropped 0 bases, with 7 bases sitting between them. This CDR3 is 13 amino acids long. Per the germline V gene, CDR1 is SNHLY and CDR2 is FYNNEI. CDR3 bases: TGTGCCAGCAGTTCAGGGTTGAACACTGAAGCTTTCTTT. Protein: CASSSGLNTEAFF.

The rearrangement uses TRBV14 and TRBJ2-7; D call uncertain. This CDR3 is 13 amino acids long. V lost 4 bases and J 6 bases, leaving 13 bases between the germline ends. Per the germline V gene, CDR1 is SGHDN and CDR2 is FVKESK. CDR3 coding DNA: TGTGCCAGCAGCCCGGGTCCCTCACCCGAGCAGTACTTC. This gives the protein CASSPGPSPEQYF.

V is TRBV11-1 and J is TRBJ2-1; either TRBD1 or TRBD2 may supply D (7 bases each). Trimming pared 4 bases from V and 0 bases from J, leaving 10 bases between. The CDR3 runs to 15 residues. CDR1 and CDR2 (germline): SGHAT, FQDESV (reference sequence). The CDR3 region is CASSSRGGSYNEQFF. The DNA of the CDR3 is TGTGCCAGCAGCTCCAGGGGGGGCTCCTACAATGAGCAGTTCTTC.